The source of this T cell receptor beta chain is a study of blood T cell repertoires in COVID-19. CDR1 is MNHEY and CDR2 is SMNVEV in the germline V gene (reference sequence). Deletions cut 4 bases from V and 6 bases from J, with 13 bases between. The CDR3 has 15 amino acids. In the source study's methods: Amplification from reference gene primers served as the basis for estimated nucleated cell counts. Clones were read by immunoSEQ multiplex PCR, and TCRdb kept only the in-frame ones, dropping some. V and J calls and clone size are copied from that table; D and trimming were computed from the DNA. The sample contains around 81,000 clones, around four fifths of which appear only once.

Material for sequencing was peripheral blood. This TCR derives from a man over 45 with acute or convalescent COVID-19. V usage is TRBV27 and J usage is TRBJ1-6, with D unclear. Here the CDR3 DNA reads TGTGCCAGCAGTTCCGCGGATTCGTTTAATTCACCCCTCCACTTT. It encodes CASSSADSFNSPLHF.